Listed below are T cell receptor beta chains from one sample, sequenced in a study of T cells in Graves' hyperthyroidism and ophthalmopathy. Via MiXCR, TCRdb re-called the multiplex PCR reads, giving one row per CDR3 protein. The table records some 740,000 distinct CDR3 sequences, approximately 14% of them present only once. The specimen was blood. These receptors originate from a woman under 30 with Graves' hyperthyroidism. Each CDR3 is given with its conserved first and last residue. The D gene is left open where the match is weak. The size of a clone is reported for some rows only, either as once, few or many, or as a class for expanded clones.

J gene	V gene	D gene	clone size	CDR3 length	CDR3 DNA	CDR3 protein
TRBJ1-5	TRBV18	-	-	16	TGTGCCAGCTCCCCCGAAGTCCACAGGGGCAATCAGCCCCAGCATTTT	CASSPEVHRGNQPQHF
TRBJ1-2	TRBV2	TRBD1	many	14	TGTGCCAGCAGCCCCGGGACAGGGAACTATGGCTACACCTTC	CASSPGTGNYGYTF
TRBJ2-1	TRBV15	TRBD2	few	16	TGTGCCACCAGCAGAGTAATATCTAGCGGGATAGAGGAGCAGTTCTTC	CATSRVISSGIEEQFF
TRBJ2-7	TRBV28	TRBD2	many	14	TGTGCCAGCAGTATGACTAGCGGGAGTAAAGAGCAGTACTTC	CASSMTSGSKEQYF
TRBJ1-5	TRBV4-2	TRBD1	many	15	TGTGCCAGCAGCCAAGACGGCAGGGGGGATCAGCCCCAGCATTTT	CASSQDGRGDQPQHF
TRBJ2-2	TRBV24-1	-	few	16	TGTGCCACCAGTGATTTGAGGGGAATCGAAACCGGGGAGCTGTTTTTT	CATSDLRGIETGELFF
TRBJ2-1	TRBV5-5	TRBD2	few	14	TGTGCCAGCAGCTTTCGAGCGGGAGACCCAGGACAGTTCTTC	CASSFRAGDPGQFF
TRBJ1-1	TRBV20-1	-	many	15	TGCAGTGCTAGAGATGTAACAGGGAGGAATACTGAAGCTTTCTTT	CSARDVTGRNTEAFF
TRBJ1-1	TRBV11-2	-	many	13	TGTGCCAGCAAGGGCAGGGTGGTAACTGAAGCTTTCTTT	CASKGRVVTEAFF
TRBJ1-5	TRBV2	-	many	12	TGTGCCAGCAGTGACTTAGGTCAGCCCCAGCATTTT	CASSDLGQPQHF
TRBJ2-1	TRBV6-1	-	many	14	TGTGCCAGCGCGTTGGGGGCTTCCTACAATGAGCAGTTCTTC	CASALGASYNEQFF
TRBJ2-1	TRBV12-5	TRBD2	-	13	TGTGCTAGTGGTTTGCCCGGGGGGAATGAGCAGTTCTTC	CASGLPGGNEQFF
TRBJ1-5	TRBV19	TRBD1	-	15	TGTGCCAGTAGTATAGCGGGACAGGTGAATCAGCCCCAGCATTTT	CASSIAGQVNQPQHF
TRBJ2-7	TRBV6-5	TRBD2	-	15	TGTGCCAGCAGTTACTCCCCTAGCGGGGTCTACGAGCAGTACTTC	CASSYSPSGVYEQYF
TRBJ2-7	TRBV19	TRBD1	few	13	TGTGCCAGTAGTAACAGGGGGATCATCGAGCAGTACTTC	CASSNRGIIEQYF
TRBJ2-7	TRBV2	-	few	15	TGTGCCAGCAGTGAACTGGCTGGCGGTGCCTACGAGCAGTACTTC	CASSELAGGAYEQYF
TRBJ1-6	TRBV6-1	-	-	17	TGTGCCAGCAGCCAAGGCGGAGCCGGGACGCTTAATTCACCCCTCCACTTT	CASSQGGAGTLNSPLHF
TRBJ2-1	TRBV3-1	-	many	16	TGTGCCAGCAGCCAAGATGGGGCCAGCTCCTACAATGAGCAGTTCTTC	CASSQDGASSYNEQFF
TRBJ1-1	TRBV6-2/TRBV6-3	-	many	15	TGTGCCAGCAGTTACTACGGGACGGGGAACACTGAAGCTTTCTTT	CASSYYGTGNTEAFF
TRBJ1-3	TRBV28	-	few	15	TGTGCCAGCAGTCCCTTAACAGTCTCTGGAAACACCATATATTTT	CASSPLTVSGNTIYF
TRBJ2-5	TRBV7-9	-	few	14	TGTGCCAGCAGCTTCGGGACCGCTGAGGAGACCCAGTACTTC	CASSFGTAEETQYF
TRBJ2-5	TRBV27	-	many	14	TGTGCCAGCAGTTTATCGCCGGGCCAAGAGACCCAGTACTTC	CASSLSPGQETQYF
TRBJ2-7	TRBV11-2	-	many	14	TGTGCCAGCAGCCACCCCGGGATCTCCTACGAGCAGTACTTC	CASSHPGISYEQYF
TRBJ2-7	TRBV19	-	-	13	TGTGCCAGTAGTATAAAGCTGGAGTACGAGCAGTACTTC	CASSIKLEYEQYF
TRBJ2-3	TRBV11-2	TRBD2	-	19	TGTGCCAGCAGCCGCAGGGGACTAGCGGGAGGGTCTCGCACAGATACGCAGTATTTT	CASSRRGLAGGSRTDTQYF
TRBJ2-1	TRBV6-2/TRBV6-3	-	few	15	TGTGCCAGCAGTTACCCTCCGACCTCCTACAATGAGCAGTTCTTC	CASSYPPTSYNEQFF
TRBJ1-2	TRBV10-3	TRBD1	-	14	TGTGCCATCAGTGAGCCAGGGGGCTCGGGTGGCTACACCTTC	CAISEPGGSGGYTF
TRBJ1-5	TRBV10-3	TRBD1	many	13	TGTGCCATCAGTGCGGGACAGGGTCAGCCCCAGCATTTT	CAISAGQGQPQHF
TRBJ1-1	TRBV11-2	-	many	13	TGTGCCAGCAGCCGAAACCCCTCCACTGAAGCTTTCTTT	CASSRNPSTEAFF
TRBJ1-2	TRBV30	-	many	13	TGTGCCTGGACTAACAGGGATCACTATGGCTACACCTTC	CAWTNRDHYGYTF
TRBJ2-4	TRBV4-1	-	-	19	TGCGCCAGCAGCCTGGGGGGGCAGGCGGGTGAAGGAGCCAAAAACATTCAGTACTTC	CASSLGGQAGEGAKNIQYF
TRBJ1-2	TRBV28	TRBD1	many	12	TGTGCCACCCGACAGGGTTTCAATGGCTACACCTTC	CATRQGFNGYTF
TRBJ1-2	TRBV5-1	TRBD1	-	15	TGCGCCAGCAGAGACGCTACAGGGGTGAGCTATGGCTACACCTTC	CASRDATGVSYGYTF
TRBJ2-1	TRBV24-1	-	few	14	TGTGCCACCAGTGCTGCAGGGTCATACAATGAGCAGTTCTTC	CATSAAGSYNEQFF
TRBJ1-1	TRBV18	-	many	15	TGTGCCAGCTCACCATCGCAGGGTCAGAACACTGAAGCTTTCTTT	CASSPSQGQNTEAFF
TRBJ2-3	TRBV5-1	TRBD1	few	15	TGCGCCAGCAGCGCAGGGACAGGGTGGACAGATACGCAGTATTTT	CASSAGTGWTDTQYF
TRBJ2-1	TRBV9	-	-	18	TGTGCCAGCAGCGTAGATAGCGGAACATTAAGCTCCTACAATGAGCAGTTCTTC	CASSVDSGTLSSYNEQFF
TRBJ1-2	TRBV6-1	-	many	14	TGTGCCAGCAGTCCCGGGCCATGGAACCATGGCTACACCTTC	CASSPGPWNHGYTF
TRBJ2-7	TRBV28	-	many	14	TGTGCCAGCAGTTCCCCTTCAGGGGGGGGTGAGCAGTACTTC	CASSSPSGGGEQYF
TRBJ2-7	TRBV14	-	many	12	TGTGCCAGCAGCCAGGAGGGAAGTGAGCAGTACTTC	CASSQEGSEQYF
TRBJ2-5	TRBV29-1	TRBD1	few	15	TGCAGCGTCGAGACAGGGGGCGTAGTCCCAGAGACCCAGTACTTC	CSVETGGVVPETQYF
TRBJ1-5	TRBV10-2	TRBD1	many	17	TGCGCCAGCAGTGACCATCGAGTATCCACAGGGGATCAGCCCCAGCATTTT	CASSDHRVSTGDQPQHF
TRBJ2-3	TRBV9	TRBD2	few	17	TGTGCCAGCAGCGAGAAGGGACTAGCCCTAGGCACAGATACGCAGTATTTT	CASSEKGLALGTDTQYF
TRBJ2-1	TRBV6-1	-	-	14	TGTGCCAGCAGGGAATGGAGTTCCTACAATGAGCAGTTCTTC	CASREWSSYNEQFF